These 14 T cell receptor beta chains were sequenced from one sample in a study of blood T cell repertoires in COVID-19. Data came from immunoSEQ multiplex PCR; TCRdb stores just in-frame clones and leaves some out. The sample records around 340,000 clones, around 88% being singletons. The sequenced sample consisted of peripheral blood. The receptors come from a man aged 25 to 40 with active or convalescent COVID-19.

V gene TRBV11-2 combines with J gene TRBJ2-1; D may be TRBD1 (6 bases). The CDR3 length is 13 residues. The germline CDR1 and CDR2 sequences are SGHAT and FQNNGV. The V end was cut by 0 bases, the J end by 8 bases, with 8 bases between. The CDR3 sequence is CASSLDRGDEQFF. DNA for the CDR3: TGTGCCAGCAGCTTAGACAGGGGAGATGAGCAGTTCTTC.

This rearrangement joins TRBV11-2 to TRBJ1-1; weak D call: TRBD1 (6 bases). The CDR3 is made up of 13 amino acids. The V end was cut by 4 bases, the J end by 4 bases, with 10 bases between. Looked up from germline, CDR1 is SGHAT and CDR2 is FQNNGV. The CDR3 DNA reads as TGTGCCAGCAGCTCTCCAGGGGTCACTGAAGCTTTCTTT. Translation gives CASSSPGVTEAFF.

The chain carries TRBV6-6 and TRBJ1-1; possible D gene TRBD1, 6 bases. Germline assignment: CDR1 MNHNY and CDR2 SVGAGI (reference sequence). The ends were cut back, 7 bases at V and 1 base at J, with 13 bases in the middle. This CDR3 has 14 amino acids. The CDR3 DNA reads as TGTGCCAGCACTATCCCGGGACAGAACACTGAAGCTTTCTTT. Residues: CASTIPGQNTEAFF.

This sequence joins TRBV6-2 or TRBV6-3 and TRBJ1-5; D is undetermined. CDR1 is MNHEY, CDR2 SVGEGT, per germline. Trimming took off 2 bases at V and 4 bases at J, with 12 bases between the two ends. The CDR3 extends over 15 amino acids. The CDR3 nucleotides read TGTGCCAGCAGTTACGTGGCAGGTGGGAATCAGCCCCAGCATTTT. It encodes CASSYVAGGNQPQHF.

The chain recombines TRBV13 with TRBJ1-4, with 8 bases identical to TRBD1. CDR1 is PRHDT, CDR2 FYEKMQ, per germline (reference sequence). The CDR3 loop spans 14 amino acids. V was clipped by 6 bases and J by 5 bases; unmatched bases: 5. The CDR3 loop reads CASSQTGVNEKLFF. In DNA, the CDR3 is TGTGCCAGCAGTCAGACAGGGGTCAATGAAAAACTGTTTTTT.

The CDR3 region is CASSYALGRPYGYTF. DNA of the CDR3: TGTGCCAGCAGTTACGCCCTCGGCAGGCCCTATGGCTACACCTTC. The rearrangement joins TRBV6-2 or TRBV6-3 to TRBJ1-2, with no clear D. V dropped 2 bases and J dropped 4 bases, with 14 bases sitting between them. The germline V gene has CDR1 MNHEY and CDR2 SVGEGT. The CDR3 is 15 amino acids.

This sequence joins TRBV4-1 and TRBJ2-1; 11 bases match TRBD2. J lost 10 bases, V lost 1 base, and 9 bases had no gene match. The CDR3 length is 16 residues. Germline CDR1 MGHRA, CDR2 YSYEKL. The CDR3 here is CASSQAATSGVQEQFF. In DNA form, the CDR3 reads TGCGCCAGCAGCCAAGCTGCGACTAGCGGGGTCCAAGAGCAGTTCTTC.

This rearrangement joins TRBV11-3 to TRBJ2-7; no clear D. CDR1 SGHNT and CDR2 YENEEA come from the germline V gene. The V and J ends lost 3 bases and 5 bases respectively, with 8 bases between them. The CDR3 sequence is 12 residues long. CDR3: CASSFSGHEQYF. CDR3 bases: TGTGCCAGCAGCTTTTCTGGCCACGAGCAGTACTTC.

The chain couples TRBV5-6 to TRBJ1-2; no clear D gene. This CDR3 is built from 11 residues. CDR1 and CDR2 (germline): SGHDT, YYEEEE. Trimming removed 2 bases from V and 10 bases from J, with 9 bases in between. The CDR3 spells CASSLYGDYTF. CDR3 DNA sequence: TGTGCCAGCAGCTTATACGGGGACTACACCTTC.

Concerning this clone itself: The sample has other DNA sequences that encode this CDR3 too. The chain links TRBV9 to TRBJ2-5; the match to TRBD1 covers 7 bases. The ends lost 0 bases at V and 3 bases at J; junction bases unmatched: 5. The CDR3 covers 15 residues. The germline V gene encodes CDR1 SGDLS and CDR2 YYNGEE. Here the CDR3 DNA reads TGTGCCAGCAGCGTAGCGGGAACAGGGGAAGAGACCCAGTACTTC. Protein: CASSVAGTGEETQYF.

This chain uses TRBV28 with TRBJ1-2; maybe TRBD1 (5 bases). The CDR3 has 11 residues. Trimming left V 8 bases short and J 4 bases short, with 8 bases between. Germline CDR1 reads MDHEN; CDR2 reads SYDVKM. CDR3 region: CASGQSYGYTF. Here the CDR3 DNA reads TGTGCCAGCGGACAATCCTATGGCTACACCTTC.

The count of this clone is one. A read error may produce the germline difference seen at one junction end. V is TRBV4-3 and J is TRBJ2-1; TRBD1 aligns across 9 bases. The CDR3 runs 13 residues. The germline V gene encodes CDR1 LGHNA and CDR2 YSLEER. Here the CDR3 reads CASSQEVGDRAIF. In DNA form, the CDR3 reads TGCGCCAGCAGCCAAGAAGTCGGGGACAGGGCGATCTTC.

The gene calls are TRBV27 and TRBJ2-1, with TRBD2 matching over 7 bases. V lost 8 bases and J lost 7; bases outside the gene matches: 11. Germline V gene lookup returns CDR1 MNHEY and CDR2 SMNVEV (reference sequence). The CDR3 length is 14 residues. CDR3: CASGWGGSSNEQFF. As DNA, the CDR3 is TGTGCCAGCGGGTGGGGCGGGAGTAGTAATGAGCAGTTCTTC.

V gene TRBV9 combines with J gene TRBJ1-4, with D perhaps TRBD1 (5 bases). V shed 6 bases and J shed 8 bases, with 20 bases lying between them. Germline assignment: CDR1 SGDLS and CDR2 YYNGEE. The CDR3 has 15 residues. The CDR3 nucleotides are TGTGCCAGCACTCCAATGGGGACTGGTGGGGAAAAACTGTTTTTT. Its protein product is CASTPMGTGGEKLFF.